This T cell receptor beta chain was sequenced during a study of beta chain features in type 1 diabetes. The CDR3 is 16 amino acids. V gave up 3 bases and J gave up 10 bases; unmatched junction bases: 11. Germline loops: CDR1 ENHRY, CDR2 SYGVKD. Expressed TCRB transcripts were sequenced because the isolated RNA had all been reverse transcribed beforehand. The assay was immunoSEQ multiplex PCR, and TCRdb's table has in-frame clones only and misses some. Here the sample spans 970,000 or so clones, 15% to 20% being singletons. This clone was seen only a few times. The sequenced sample was naive CD4+ T cells from blood. This receptor was obtained from a young woman in good health. The J gene is TRBJ2-1, the V gene TRBV10-3, with 11 bases aligning to TRBD2. CDR3 nucleotide sequence: TGTGCCATCAGTGAATTCGGTAGCGGGAGGGTGGGGGAGCAGTTCTTC. Encoded protein: CAISEFGSGRVGEQFF.